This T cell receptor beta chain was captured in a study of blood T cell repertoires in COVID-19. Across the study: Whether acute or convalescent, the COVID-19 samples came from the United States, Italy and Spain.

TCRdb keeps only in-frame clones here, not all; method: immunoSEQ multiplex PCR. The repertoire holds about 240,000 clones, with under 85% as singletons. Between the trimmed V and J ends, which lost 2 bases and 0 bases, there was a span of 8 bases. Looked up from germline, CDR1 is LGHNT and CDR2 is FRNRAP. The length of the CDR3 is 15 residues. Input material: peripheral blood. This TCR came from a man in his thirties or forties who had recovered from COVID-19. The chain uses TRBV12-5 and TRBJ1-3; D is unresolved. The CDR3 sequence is CASGLIPSSGNTIYF. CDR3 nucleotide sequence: TGTGCTAGTGGTTTGATCCCGAGCTCTGGAAACACCATATATTTT.